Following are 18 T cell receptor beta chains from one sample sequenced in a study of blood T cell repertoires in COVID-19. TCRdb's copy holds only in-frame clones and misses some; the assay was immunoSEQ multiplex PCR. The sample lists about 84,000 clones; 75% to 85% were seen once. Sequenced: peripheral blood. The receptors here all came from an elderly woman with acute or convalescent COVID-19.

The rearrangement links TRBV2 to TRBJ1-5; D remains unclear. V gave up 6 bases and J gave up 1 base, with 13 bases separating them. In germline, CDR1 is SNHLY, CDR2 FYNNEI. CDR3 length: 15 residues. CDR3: CASRIDWVSNQPQHF. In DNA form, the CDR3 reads TGTGCCAGCAGGATTGACTGGGTAAGCAATCAGCCCCAGCATTTT.

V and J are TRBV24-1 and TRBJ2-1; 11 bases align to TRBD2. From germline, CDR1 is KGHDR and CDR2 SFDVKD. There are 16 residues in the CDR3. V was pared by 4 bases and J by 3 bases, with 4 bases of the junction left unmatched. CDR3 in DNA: TGTGCCACCAGTGACCCGGGACTAGCGGACTACAATGAGCAGTTCTTC. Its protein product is CATSDPGLADYNEQFF.

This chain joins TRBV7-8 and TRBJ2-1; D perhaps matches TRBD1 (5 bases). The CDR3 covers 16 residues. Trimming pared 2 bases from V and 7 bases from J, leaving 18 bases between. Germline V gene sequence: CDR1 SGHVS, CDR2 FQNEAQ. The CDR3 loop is CASSLKSRVRGNEQFF. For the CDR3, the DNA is TGTGCCAGCAGCTTAAAGTCCAGGGTACGTGGGAATGAGCAGTTCTTC.

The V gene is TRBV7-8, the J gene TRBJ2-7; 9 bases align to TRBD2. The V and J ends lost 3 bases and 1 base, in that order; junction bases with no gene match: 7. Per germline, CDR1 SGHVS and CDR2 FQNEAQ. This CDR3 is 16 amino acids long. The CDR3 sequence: CASSFEAGGFSYEQYF. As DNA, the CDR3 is TGTGCCAGCAGCTTTGAGGCGGGAGGGTTTTCCTACGAGCAGTACTTC. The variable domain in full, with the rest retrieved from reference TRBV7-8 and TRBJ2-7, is GAGVSQSPRYKVAKRGQDVALRCDPISGHVSLFWYQQALGQGPEFLTYFQNEAQLDKSGLPSDRFFAERPEGSVSTLKIQRTQQEDSAVYLCASSFEAGGFSYEQYFGPGTRLTVT.

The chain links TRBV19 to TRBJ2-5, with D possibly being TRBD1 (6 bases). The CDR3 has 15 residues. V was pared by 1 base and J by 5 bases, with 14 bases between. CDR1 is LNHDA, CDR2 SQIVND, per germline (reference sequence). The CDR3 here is CASSIGGLRRETQYF. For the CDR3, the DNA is TGTGCCAGTAGTATAGGGGGGCTCCGGAGGGAGACCCAGTACTTC.

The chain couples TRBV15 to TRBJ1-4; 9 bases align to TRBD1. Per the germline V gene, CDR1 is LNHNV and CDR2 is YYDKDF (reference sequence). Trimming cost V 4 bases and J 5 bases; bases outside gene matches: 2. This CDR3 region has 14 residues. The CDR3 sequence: CATSKGQGNEKLFF. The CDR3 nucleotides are TGTGCCACCAGCAAGGGACAGGGAAATGAAAAACTGTTTTTT.

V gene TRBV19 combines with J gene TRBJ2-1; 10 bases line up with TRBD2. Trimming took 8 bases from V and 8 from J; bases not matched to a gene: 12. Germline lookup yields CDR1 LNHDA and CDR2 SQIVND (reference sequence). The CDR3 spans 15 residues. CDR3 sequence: CASSYLAGVPDEQFF. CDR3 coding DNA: TGTGCCAGTTCATATCTAGCGGGAGTACCCGATGAGCAGTTCTTC. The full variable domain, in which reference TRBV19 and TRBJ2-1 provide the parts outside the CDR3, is DGGITQSPKYLFRKEGQNVTLSCEQNLNHDAMYWYRQDPGQGLRLIYYSQIVNDFQKGDIAEGYSVSREKKESFPLTVTSAQKNPTAFYLCASSYLAGVPDEQFFGPGTRLTVL.

CDR3 amino acids: CASSLNRGQTNEKLFF. CDR3 bases: TGTGCCAGCAGCTTAAACAGGGGGCAAACTAATGAAAAACTGTTTTTT. This rearrangement joins TRBV5-4 to TRBJ1-4, with 9 bases fitting TRBD1. Per germline, CDR1 SGHNT and CDR2 YYREEE (reference sequence). This CDR3 contains 16 residues. The V segment lost 2 bases and the J segment 1 base; nucleotides outside the gene matches: 3.

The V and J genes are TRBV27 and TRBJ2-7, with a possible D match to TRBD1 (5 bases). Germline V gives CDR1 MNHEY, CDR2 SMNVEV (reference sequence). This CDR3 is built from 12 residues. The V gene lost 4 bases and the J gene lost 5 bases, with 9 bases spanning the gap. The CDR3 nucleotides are TGTGCCAGCAGTTCCGCAGGGAACGAGCAGTACTTC. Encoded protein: CASSSAGNEQYF.

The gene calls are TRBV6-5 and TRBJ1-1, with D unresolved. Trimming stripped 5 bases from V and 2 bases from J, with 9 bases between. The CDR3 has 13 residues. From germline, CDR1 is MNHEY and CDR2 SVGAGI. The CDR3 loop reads CASSSPSNTEAFF. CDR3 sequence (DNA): TGTGCCAGCAGTAGCCCTTCCAACACTGAAGCTTTCTTT.

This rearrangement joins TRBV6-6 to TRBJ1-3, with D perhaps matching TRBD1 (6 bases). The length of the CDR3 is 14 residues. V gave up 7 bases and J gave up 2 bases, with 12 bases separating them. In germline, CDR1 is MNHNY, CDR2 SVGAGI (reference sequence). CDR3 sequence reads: CASNLKGAGNTIYF. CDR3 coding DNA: TGTGCCAGCAATCTTAAGGGGGCTGGAAACACCATATATTTT.

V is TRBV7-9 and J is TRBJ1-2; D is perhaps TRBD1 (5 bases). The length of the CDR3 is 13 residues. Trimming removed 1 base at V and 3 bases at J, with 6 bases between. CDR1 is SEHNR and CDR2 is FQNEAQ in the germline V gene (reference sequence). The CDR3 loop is CASSLVRDYGYTF. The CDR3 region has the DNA TGTGCCAGCAGCTTAGTCAGGGACTATGGCTACACCTTC.

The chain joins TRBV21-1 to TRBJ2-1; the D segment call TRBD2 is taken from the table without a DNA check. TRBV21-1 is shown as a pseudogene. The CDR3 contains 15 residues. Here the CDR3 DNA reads TGTGCCAGCAGGGGGAGGACGATTAAGGGTGGTGAGCAGTTCTTC. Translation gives CASRGRTIKGGEQFF.

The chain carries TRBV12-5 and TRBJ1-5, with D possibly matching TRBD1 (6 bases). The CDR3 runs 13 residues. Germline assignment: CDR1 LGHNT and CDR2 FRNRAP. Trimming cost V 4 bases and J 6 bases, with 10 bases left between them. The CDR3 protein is CASGWEGGQPQHF. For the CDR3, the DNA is TGTGCTAGTGGTTGGGAAGGGGGTCAGCCCCAGCATTTT. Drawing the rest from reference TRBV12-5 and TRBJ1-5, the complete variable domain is DARVTQTPRHKVTEMGQEVTMRCQPILGHNTVFWYRQTMMQGLELLAYFRNRAPLDDSGMPKDRFSAEMPDATLATLKIQPSEPRDSAVYFCASGWEGGQPQHFGDGTRLSIL.

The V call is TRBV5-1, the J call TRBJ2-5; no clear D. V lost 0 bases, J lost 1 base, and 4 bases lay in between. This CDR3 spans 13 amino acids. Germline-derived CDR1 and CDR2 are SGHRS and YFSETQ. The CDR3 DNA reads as TGCGCCAGCAGCTTGGGTCTCCAAGAGACCCAGTACTTC. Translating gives CASSLGLQETQYF.

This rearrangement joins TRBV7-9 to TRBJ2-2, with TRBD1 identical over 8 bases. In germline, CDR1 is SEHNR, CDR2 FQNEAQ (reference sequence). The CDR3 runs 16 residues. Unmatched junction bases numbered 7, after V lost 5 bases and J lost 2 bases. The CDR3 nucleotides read TGTGCCAGCAGCGCACAGGGACAGGCAAACACCGGGGAGCTGTTTTTT. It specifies CASSAQGQANTGELFF.

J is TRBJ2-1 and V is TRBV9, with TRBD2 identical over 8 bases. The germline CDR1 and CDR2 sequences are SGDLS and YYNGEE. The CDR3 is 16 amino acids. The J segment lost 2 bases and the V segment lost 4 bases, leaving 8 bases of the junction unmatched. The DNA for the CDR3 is TGTGCCAGCAGCCCCGAGCGGGGGACGACCTACAATGAGCAGTTCTTC. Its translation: CASSPERGTTYNEQFF.

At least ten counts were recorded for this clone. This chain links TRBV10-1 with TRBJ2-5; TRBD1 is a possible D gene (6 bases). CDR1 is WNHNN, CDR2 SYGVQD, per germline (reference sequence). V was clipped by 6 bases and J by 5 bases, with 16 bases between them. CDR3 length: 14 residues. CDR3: CASSGTQKGETQYF. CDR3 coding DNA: TGCGCCAGCAGCGGGACACAAAAGGGGGAGACCCAGTACTTC.